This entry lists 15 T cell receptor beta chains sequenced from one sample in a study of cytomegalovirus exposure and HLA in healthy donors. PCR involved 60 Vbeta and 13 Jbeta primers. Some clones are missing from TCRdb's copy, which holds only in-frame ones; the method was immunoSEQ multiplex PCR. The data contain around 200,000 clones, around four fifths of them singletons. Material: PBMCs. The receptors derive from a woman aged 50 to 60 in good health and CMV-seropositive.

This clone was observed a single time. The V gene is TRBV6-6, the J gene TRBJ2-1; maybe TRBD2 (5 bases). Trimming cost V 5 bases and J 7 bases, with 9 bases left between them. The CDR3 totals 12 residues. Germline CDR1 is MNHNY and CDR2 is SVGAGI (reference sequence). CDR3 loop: CASSPTGNEQFF. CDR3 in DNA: TGTGCCAGCAGTCCAACGGGGAATGAGCAGTTCTTC.

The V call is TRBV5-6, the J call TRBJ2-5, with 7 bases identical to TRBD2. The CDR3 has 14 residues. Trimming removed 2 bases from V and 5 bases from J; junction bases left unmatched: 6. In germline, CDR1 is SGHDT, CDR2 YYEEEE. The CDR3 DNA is TGTGCCAGCAGCTTTAGCGGGCCGGGTGAGACCCAGTACTTC. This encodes CASSFSGPGETQYF.

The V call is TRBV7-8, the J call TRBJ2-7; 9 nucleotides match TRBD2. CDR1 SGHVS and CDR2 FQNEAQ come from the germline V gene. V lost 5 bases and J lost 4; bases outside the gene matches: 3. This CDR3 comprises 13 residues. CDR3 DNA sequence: TGTGCCAGCAGCAAGCTAGCGGGGTACGAGCAGTACTTC. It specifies CASSKLAGYEQYF.

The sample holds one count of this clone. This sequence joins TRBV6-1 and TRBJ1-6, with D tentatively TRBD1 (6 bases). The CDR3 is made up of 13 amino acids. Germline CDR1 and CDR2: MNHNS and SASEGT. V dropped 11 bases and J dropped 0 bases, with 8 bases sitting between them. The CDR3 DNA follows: TGTGCCGAGGGGGACTCCTATAATTCACCCCTCCACTTT. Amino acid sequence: CAEGDSYNSPLHF.

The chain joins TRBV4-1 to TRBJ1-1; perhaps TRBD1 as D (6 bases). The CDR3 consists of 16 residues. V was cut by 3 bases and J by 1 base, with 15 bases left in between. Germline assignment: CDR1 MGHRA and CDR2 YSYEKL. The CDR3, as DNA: TGCGCCAGCAGCCAGAGTAACAGGGCTGAGAACACTGAAGCTTTCTTT. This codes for CASSQSNRAENTEAFF.

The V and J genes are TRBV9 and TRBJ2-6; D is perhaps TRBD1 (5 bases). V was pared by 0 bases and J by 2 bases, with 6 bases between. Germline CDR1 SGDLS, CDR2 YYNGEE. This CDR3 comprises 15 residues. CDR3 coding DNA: TGTGCCAGCAGCGTAGCAGGGACTGGGGCCAACGTCCTGACTTTC. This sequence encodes CASSVAGTGANVLTF. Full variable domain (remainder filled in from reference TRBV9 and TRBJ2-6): DSGVTQTPKHLITATGQRVTLRCSPRSGDLSVYWYQQSLDQGLQFLIQYYNGEERAKGNILERFSAQQFPDLHSELNLSSLELGDSALYFCASSVAGTGANVLTFGAGSRLTVL.

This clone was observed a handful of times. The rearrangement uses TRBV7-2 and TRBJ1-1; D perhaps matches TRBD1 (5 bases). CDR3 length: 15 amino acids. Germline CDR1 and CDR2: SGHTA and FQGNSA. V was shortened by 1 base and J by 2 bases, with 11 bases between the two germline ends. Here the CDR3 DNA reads TGTGCCAGCAGCTTAGTCGGGGGTTTCAACACTGAAGCTTTCTTT. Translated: CASSLVGGFNTEAFF.

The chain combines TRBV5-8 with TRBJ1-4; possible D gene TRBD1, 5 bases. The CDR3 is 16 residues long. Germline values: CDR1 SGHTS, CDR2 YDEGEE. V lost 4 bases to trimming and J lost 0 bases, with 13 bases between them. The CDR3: CASSAGRGATNEKLFF. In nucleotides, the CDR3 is TGTGCCAGCAGCGCGGGGCGTGGAGCAACTAATGAAAAACTGTTTTTT. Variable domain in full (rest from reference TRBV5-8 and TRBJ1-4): EAGVTQSPTHLIKTRGQQATLRCSPISGHTSVYWYQQALGLGLQFLLWYDEGEERNRGNFPPRFSGRQFPNYSSELNVNALELEDSALYLCASSAGRGATNEKLFFGSGTQLSVL.

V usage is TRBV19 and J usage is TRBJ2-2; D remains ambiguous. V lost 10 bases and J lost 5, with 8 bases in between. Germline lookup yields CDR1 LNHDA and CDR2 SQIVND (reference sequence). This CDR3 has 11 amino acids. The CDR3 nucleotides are TGTGCCACCACGGTGACCGGGGAGCTGTTTTTT. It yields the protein CATTVTGELFF.

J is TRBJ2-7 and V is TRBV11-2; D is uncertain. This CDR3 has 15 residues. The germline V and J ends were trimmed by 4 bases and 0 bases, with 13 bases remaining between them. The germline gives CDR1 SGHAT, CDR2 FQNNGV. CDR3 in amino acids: CASSSGRSSSYEQYF. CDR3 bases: TGTGCCAGCAGCTCCGGTAGGTCTAGCTCCTACGAGCAGTACTTC.

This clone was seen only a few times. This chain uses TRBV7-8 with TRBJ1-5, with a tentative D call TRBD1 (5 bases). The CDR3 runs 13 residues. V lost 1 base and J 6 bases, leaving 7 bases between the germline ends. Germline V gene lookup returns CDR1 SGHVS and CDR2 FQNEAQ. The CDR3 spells CASSLEQAQPQHF. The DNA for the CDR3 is TGTGCCAGCAGCTTAGAACAGGCTCAGCCCCAGCATTTT.

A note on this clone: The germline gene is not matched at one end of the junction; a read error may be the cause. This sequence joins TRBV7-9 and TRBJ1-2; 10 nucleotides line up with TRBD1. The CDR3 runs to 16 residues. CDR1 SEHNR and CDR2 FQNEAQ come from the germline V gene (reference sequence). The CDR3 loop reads CSSSLGTGVREHGYTF. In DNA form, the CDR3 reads TGTTCCAGCAGCCTCGGGACAGGGGTTCGAGAGCATGGCTACACCTTC.

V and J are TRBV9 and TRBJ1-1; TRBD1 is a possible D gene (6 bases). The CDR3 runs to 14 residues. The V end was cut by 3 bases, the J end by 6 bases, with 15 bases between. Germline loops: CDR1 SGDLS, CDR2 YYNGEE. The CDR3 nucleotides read TGTGCCAGCAGCGCTCGGACAGTGGGAGCTGAAGCTTTCTTT. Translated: CASSARTVGAEAFF.

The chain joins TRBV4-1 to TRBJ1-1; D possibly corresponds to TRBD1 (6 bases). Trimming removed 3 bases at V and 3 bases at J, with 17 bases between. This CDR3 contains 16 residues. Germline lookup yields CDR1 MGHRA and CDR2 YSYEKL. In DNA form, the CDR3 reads TGCGCCAGCAGCCATCTAACACAGGGAAGGGACACTGAAGCTTTCTTT. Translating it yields CASSHLTQGRDTEAFF.

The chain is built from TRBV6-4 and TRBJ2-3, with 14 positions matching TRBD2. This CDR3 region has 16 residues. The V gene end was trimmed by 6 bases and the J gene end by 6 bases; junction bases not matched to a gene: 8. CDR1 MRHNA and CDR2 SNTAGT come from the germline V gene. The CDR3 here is CASSGTSGGSLDTQYF. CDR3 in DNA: TGTGCCAGCAGCGGGACTAGCGGGGGCTCCTTGGATACGCAGTATTTT.